This T cell receptor beta chain originates from a study of shared clonotypes between healthy human individuals. Remarks on this clone: Antigen unknown.

Study outcomes and limitations: Represented genetic and exposure-history diversity was restricted by having few donors. Exclusively blood specimens were collected; tissue repertoires likely differ.

The test was conducted at deep level. Method: immunoSEQ multiplex PCR; TCRdb's copy keeps in-frame clones and lacks some. The table shows some 1 million clones, with 65% to 75% occurring only once. The receptor was isolated from a man aged 18 to 29 in good health. The sequenced sample was memory CD4+ T cells sorted from blood. Subset noted: CD45RA-negative fraction.

The CDR3, as DNA: TGTGCCAGCAGCTTAAGCAGCCGCTACGAGCAGTACTTC. Its protein product is CASSLSSRYEQYF. The chain employs TRBV5-5 and TRBJ2-7; D is unclear. Germline assignment: CDR1 SGHKS and CDR2 YYEKEE (reference sequence). V was cut by 2 bases and J by 3 bases, with 9 bases left in between. This CDR3 has 13 residues.